This TCR beta chain comes out of a study of blood T cell repertoires in COVID-19. About the study: The origin of the acute and convalescent COVID-19 samples was the United States, Italy and Spain. PBMCs, B-cell-depleted T cells, or T cells were the source of the cDNA or gDNA that made up the material.

V lost 4 bases and J lost 1; bases outside the gene matches: 2. This CDR3 has 13 amino acids. CDR1 and CDR2 from the germline V gene are GTSNPN and SVGIG (reference sequence). In the authors' workflow: Reference gene primer amplification yielded estimated nucleated cell counts. The method was immunoSEQ multiplex PCR; TCRdb's version includes in-frame clones alone and lacks a portion of them. V and J calls and clone size are those listed in that table; D and trimming were worked out from the DNA. Here the sample spans 50,000 to 75,000 clones, 75% to 80% being singletons. The clonotype comes from a woman aged 80 or over with acute or convalescent COVID-19. Sample: peripheral blood. The chain recombines TRBV30 with TRBJ2-7; 9 nucleotides match TRBD1. The CDR3 DNA reads TGTGCCTGGACCGGGACAGGGTCCTACGAGCAGTACTTC. Translation: CAWTGTGSYEQYF.